This T cell receptor (beta chain) was captured in a study of shared clonotypes between healthy human individuals. V dropped 5 bases and J dropped 2; count of bases not matched to a gene: 4. This CDR3 has 14 amino acids. Per germline, CDR1 SGHTA and CDR2 FQGNSA. Regarding this clone: Other DNA sequences of this sample code for an identical CDR3.

Those who donated, Caucasian adults without exception, all lived in Nashville, Tennessee. Method: immunoSEQ multiplex PCR; TCRdb's copy keeps in-frame clones and lacks some. The profile covers about 470,000 clones, with about four fifths appearing a single time and approximately 13% taken by the ten largest. The chain recombines TRBV7-2 with TRBJ2-7; 9 bases agree with TRBD1. This sequence originates from a woman between 40 and 50 years old in good health. Some clones in this sample may be carry-over from other donors' samples. Sequencing used PBMCs. The CDR3 DNA reads TGTGCCAGCAGCCCTCGACAGGGGGCCTACGAGCAGTACTTC. The encoded protein is CASSPRQGAYEQYF.